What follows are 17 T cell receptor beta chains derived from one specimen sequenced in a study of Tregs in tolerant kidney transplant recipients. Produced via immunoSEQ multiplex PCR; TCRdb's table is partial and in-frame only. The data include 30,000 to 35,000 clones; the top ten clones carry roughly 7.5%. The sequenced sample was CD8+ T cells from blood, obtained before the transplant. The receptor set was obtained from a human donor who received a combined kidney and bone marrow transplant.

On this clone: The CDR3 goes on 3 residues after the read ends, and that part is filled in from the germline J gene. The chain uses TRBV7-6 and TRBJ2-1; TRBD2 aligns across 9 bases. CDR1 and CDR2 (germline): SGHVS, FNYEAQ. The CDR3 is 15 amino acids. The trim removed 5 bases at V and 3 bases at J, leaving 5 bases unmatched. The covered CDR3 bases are TGTGCCAGCAGCCTCAGCGGGGGGCTCTACAATGAG. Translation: CASSLSGGLYNE. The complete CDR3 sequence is CASSLSGGLYNEQFF.

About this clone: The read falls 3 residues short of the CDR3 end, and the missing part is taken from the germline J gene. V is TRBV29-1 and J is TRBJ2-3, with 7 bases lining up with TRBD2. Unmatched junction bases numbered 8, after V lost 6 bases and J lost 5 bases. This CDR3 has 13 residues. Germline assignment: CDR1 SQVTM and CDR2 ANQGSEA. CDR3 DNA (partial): TGCAGCGTGAGGGGAGGGGTAGTAGATACG. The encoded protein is CSVRGGVVDT. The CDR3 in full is CSVRGGVVDTQYF.

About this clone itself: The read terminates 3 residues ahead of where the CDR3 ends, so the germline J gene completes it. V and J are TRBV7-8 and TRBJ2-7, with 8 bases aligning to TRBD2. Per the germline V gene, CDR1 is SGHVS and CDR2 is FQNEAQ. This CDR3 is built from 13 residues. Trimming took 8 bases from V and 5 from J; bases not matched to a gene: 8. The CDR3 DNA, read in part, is TGTGCCAGCGGGCGGGGGGCGTTGAACGAG. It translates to CASGRGALNE. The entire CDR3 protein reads CASGRGALNEQYF.

The CDR3 sequence: CASATGANYGYTF. CDR3 DNA, as far as it was read: TGTGCCAGTGCCACAGGGGCTAACTATGGC. The V gene is TRBV19, the J gene TRBJ1-2, with 7 nucleotides matching TRBD1. The observed sequence ends 3 residues before the CDR3 terminus, with the missing tail filled in from the germline J gene. The CDR3 has 13 amino acids. V shed 8 bases, J shed 0 bases, and the junction held 3 bases outside the gene matches. Germline CDR1 and CDR2: LNHDA and SQIVND (reference sequence).

CDR3 loop: CASSIRRSSPYTGELFF. The CDR3 bases that were read are TGTGCCAGTAGTATCCGAAGATCTAGTCCCTACACCGGGGAG. The rearrangement joins TRBV19 to TRBJ2-2, with D uncertain. The read halts 3 residues ahead of the CDR3 end, with the missing end drawn from the germline J gene. There are 17 residues in the CDR3. The germline V gene encodes CDR1 LNHDA and CDR2 SQIVND (reference sequence). Trimming left V 3 bases short and J 3 bases short, with 17 bases between.

The CDR3 is CASSWGGPYEQYF. The covered CDR3 bases are TGTGCCAGCAGCTGGGGGGGGCCCTACGAG. This rearrangement joins TRBV5-6 to TRBJ2-7; maybe TRBD2 (7 bases). The CDR3 end falls 3 residues outside the read, so it is completed with the germline J gene. CDR3 length: 13 residues. Deletions cut 3 bases from V and 2 bases from J, with 9 bases between. The germline V gene encodes CDR1 SGHDT and CDR2 YYEEEE.

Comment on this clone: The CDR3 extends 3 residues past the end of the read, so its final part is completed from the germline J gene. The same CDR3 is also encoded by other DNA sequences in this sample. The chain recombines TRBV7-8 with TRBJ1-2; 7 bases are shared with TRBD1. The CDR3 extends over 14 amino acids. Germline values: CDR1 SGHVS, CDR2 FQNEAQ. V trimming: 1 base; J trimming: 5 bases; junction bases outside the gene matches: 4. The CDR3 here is CASSLGQGGYGYTF. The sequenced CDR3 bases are TGTGCCAGCAGCTTAGGACAGGGCGGGTATGGC.

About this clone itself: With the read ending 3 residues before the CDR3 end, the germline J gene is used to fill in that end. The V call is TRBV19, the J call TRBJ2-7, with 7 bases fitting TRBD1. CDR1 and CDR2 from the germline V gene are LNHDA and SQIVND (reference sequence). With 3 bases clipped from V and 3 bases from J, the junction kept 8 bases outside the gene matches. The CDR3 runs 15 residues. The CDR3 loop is CASSILKGALYEQYF. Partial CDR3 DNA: TGTGCCAGTAGTATCTTAAAGGGGGCGCTCTACGAG.

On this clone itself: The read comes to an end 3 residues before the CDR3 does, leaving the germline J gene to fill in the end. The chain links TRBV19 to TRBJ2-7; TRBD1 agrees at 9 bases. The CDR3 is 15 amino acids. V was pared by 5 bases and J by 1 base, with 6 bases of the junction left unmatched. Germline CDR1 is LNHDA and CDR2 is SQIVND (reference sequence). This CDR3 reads CASSWGQGHSYEQYF. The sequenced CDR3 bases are TGTGCCAGTAGTTGGGGACAGGGTCATTCCTACGAG. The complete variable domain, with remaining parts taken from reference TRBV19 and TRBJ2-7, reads DGGITQSPKYLFRKEGQNVTLSCEQNLNHDAMYWYRQDPGQGLRLIYYSQIVNDFQKGDIAEGYSVSREKKESFPLTVTSAQKNPTAFYLCASSWGQGHSYEQYFGPGTRLTVT.

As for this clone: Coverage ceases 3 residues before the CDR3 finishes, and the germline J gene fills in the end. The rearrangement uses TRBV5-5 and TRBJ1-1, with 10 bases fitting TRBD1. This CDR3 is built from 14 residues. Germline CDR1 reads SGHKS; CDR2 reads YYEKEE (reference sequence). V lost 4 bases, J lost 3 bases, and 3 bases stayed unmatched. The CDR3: CASSPGTGDTEAFF. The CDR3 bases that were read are TGTGCCAGCAGCCCGGGGACAGGGGACACTGAA.

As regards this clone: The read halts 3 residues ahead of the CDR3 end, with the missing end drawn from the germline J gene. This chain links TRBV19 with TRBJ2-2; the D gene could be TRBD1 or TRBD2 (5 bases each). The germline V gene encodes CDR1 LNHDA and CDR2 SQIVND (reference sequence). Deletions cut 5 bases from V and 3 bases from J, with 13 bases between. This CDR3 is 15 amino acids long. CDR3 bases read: TGTGCCAGTAGTTCCCCGAGGGGTCACACCGGGGAG. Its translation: CASSSPRGHTGE. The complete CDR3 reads CASSSPRGHTGELFF.

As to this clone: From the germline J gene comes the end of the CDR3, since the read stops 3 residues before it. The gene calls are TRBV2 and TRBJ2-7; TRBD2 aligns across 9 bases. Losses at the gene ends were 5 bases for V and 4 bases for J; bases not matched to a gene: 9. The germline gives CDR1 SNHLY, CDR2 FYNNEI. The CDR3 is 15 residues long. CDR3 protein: CASSLPGLATYEQYF. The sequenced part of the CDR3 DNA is TGTGCCAGCAGTCTCCCGGGACTAGCAACGTACGAG.

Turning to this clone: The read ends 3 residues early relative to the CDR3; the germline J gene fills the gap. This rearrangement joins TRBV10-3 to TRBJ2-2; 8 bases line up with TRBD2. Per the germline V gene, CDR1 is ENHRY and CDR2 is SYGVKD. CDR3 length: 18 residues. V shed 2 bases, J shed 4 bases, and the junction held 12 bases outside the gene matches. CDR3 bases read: TGTGCCATCAGTGAGGCCCGCGGCAGGGCGGGGGGCACCGGGGAG. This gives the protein CAISEARGRAGGTGE. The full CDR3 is CAISEARGRAGGTGELFF.

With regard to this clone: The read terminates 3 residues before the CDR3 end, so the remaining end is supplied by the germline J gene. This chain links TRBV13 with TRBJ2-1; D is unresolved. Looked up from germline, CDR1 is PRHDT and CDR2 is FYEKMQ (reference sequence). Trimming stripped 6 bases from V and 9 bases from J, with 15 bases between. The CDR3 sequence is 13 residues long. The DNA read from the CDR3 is TGTGCCAGCAGTCCGAAGCTCGCCGGTGAG. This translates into CASSPKLAGE. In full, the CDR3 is CASSPKLAGEQFF.

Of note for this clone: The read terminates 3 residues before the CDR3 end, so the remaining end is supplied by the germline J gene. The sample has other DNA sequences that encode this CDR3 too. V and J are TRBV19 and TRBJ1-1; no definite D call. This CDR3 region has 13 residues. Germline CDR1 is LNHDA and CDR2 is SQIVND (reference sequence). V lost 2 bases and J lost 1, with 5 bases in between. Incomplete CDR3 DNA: TGTGCCAGTAGTATATCGGGGAACACTGAA. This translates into CASSISGNTE. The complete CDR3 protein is CASSISGNTEAFF.

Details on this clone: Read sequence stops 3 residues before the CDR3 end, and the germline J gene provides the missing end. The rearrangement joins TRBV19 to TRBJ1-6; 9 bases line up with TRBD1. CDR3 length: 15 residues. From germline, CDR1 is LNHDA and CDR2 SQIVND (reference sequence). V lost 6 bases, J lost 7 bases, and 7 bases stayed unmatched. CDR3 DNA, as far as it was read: TGTGCCAGTAGACAGGGGGCTTACGAGAATTCACCC. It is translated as CASRQGAYENSP. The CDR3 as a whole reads CASRQGAYENSPLHF.

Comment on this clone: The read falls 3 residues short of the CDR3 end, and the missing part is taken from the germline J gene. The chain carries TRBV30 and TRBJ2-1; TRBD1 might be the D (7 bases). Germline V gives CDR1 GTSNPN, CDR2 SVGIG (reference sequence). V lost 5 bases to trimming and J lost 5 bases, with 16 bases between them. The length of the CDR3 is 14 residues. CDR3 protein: CAWGGTVYNNEQFF. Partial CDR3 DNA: TGTGCCTGGGGGGGGACAGTTTACAACAATGAG.